The T cell receptor (beta chain) under discussion was sequenced for a study of T-cell memory formation after mild COVID-19. On the study more broadly: TCR clusters showed largely donor specificity.

Study-level points and caveats: Day 15 to 85 contractors were CD4/CD8 balanced; later expanders leaned CD4+. CD8+ contracting clones occupied EMRA, while CD4+ ones occupied mainly CM and EM.

Constant-segment primers and 5'RACE yielded cDNA libraries for TCR alpha and TCR beta, each carrying sample barcodes and UMIs. TCRdb re-called the 5' RACE reads with MiXCR, one entry per CDR3 protein. Counted here are 400,000 or so distinct CDR3 sequences, about 20% occurring once; the ten biggest clones make up about 8.1%. CDR3 size: 16 residues. CDR1 is SGHVS, CDR2 FQNEAQ, per germline. V dropped 1 base and J dropped 8; count of bases not matched to a gene: 6. As to this clonotype: Its antigen is unidentified.

What was sequenced was PBMCs or a T cell subset sorted from them (not recorded which). This chain connects TRBV7-8 to TRBJ2-3; 13 nucleotides align to TRBD2. This clonotype was obtained from an adult woman who had mild COVID-19 (a few samples of this study predate the infection). Cell type and time point are not known. For the CDR3, the DNA is TGTGCCAGCAGCTTAGGGACTAGCGGGAGTATGGGTACGCAGTATTTT. It yields the protein CASSLGTSGSMGTQYF.